This TCR beta chain was identified during a study of cytomegalovirus exposure and HLA in healthy donors (dated by TCRdb to about 2017). In terms of the full investigation: An earlier analysis of around 600 of the donors reported roughly 300 Gb of sequence data and around 110 million unique TCR beta sequences from roughly 180 million T cells. An early release that covered about 600 HLA-typed donors contained approximately 300 gigabases of sequencing data and approximately 85 million unique TCR sequences. Of the 350 to 450 genotyped donors, approximately 80% were placed in the genetic ancestry cluster associated with self-reported Caucasian donors. The study was designed to test whether signatures of past pathogen exposure could be identified by cataloging public T cell receptors. The T cell repertoires of several hundred subjects were profiled by immunosequencing and related to cytomegalovirus serostatus. In addition to the first cohort of 666 subjects, a separate validation cohort of approximately 130 different subjects was used. High-throughput TCR immunosequencing, statistical association of individual TCRs with disease status, and machine learning were combined to predict cytomegalovirus infection status. To study patterns of TCR occurrence, a later analysis re-analyzed previously published TCR beta repertoires from 500 to 850 donors and added high-resolution HLA genotyping. The later analysis used no new phenotypic data to find candidate immune exposures, relying instead on TCR beta sequences and their occurrence across donors. To decide whether each TCR beta V gene segment behaved as functional or pseudogenic, an earlier analysis of some 600 of the donors relied on high-throughput TCR beta sequencing. Alongside the repertoire data, information on donor age, sex, ethnicity and CMV serostatus was compiled. Genome-wide SNP genotypes for about 65% of the roughly 700 donors were used in a later genetic analysis, which treated that subset as a discovery cohort. All discovery cohort repertoires had been generated using a single sequencing platform. Both class I and class II loci were covered by HLA typing, at four-digit resolution. The number of typed donors differed by locus: roughly 629-630 for A, B, C, DRB1 and DQB1; approximately 520 for DQA1; some 590 for DPA1; and around 470 for DPB1. Four to six DR-DQ haplotypes were handled as single units for association and clustering, since linkage in the cohort was strong. On average, 235,054 unique TCR beta nucleotide sequences were sequenced per donor among about 400 genotyped donors of the cohort, with about 17% of those sequences being non-productive.

A word on this clone: What antigen it recognizes has not been identified. No base qualities exist here, and no much larger clone lies one base off it.

In total, approximately 690 healthy bone marrow donors made up the cohort. Cohort members were all nominally healthy when sampled, although unrecorded immune exposures were likely present. The donor tested CMV seropositive, placing the donor among the roughly 300 seropositive members of the cohort. Every donor gave a peripheral blood sample, and the peripheral blood mononuclear cells from that sample were used for TCR beta sequencing. The Qiagen DNeasy Blood Extraction Kit was used to extract genomic DNA from the blood cell samples. Including the terminal cysteine and phenylalanine, the CDR3 comprises 14 residues. The DNA shown is the 42-base CDR3, in frame from base 1. Taken from the germline V gene, the CDR1 and CDR2 loops are MDHEN and SYDVKM. Deletion took 6 bases off V and 2 bases off J, with a span of 13 bases between the germline ends. Overall study results and their limits: According to a later analysis, TCR association rates differed among HLA loci, with DRB1 alleles showing the most associated TCRs and HLA-C alleles showing the fewest. When HLA alleles, especially DR and DQ, strongly co-occurred, attributing TCR associations to individual alleles was difficult. An earlier analysis of around 600 of the donors showed that most TCR beta V segments appeared in productive rearrangements either about 87% or about 30% of the time, which broadly matched IMGT annotations. A later analysis reported that several top co-occurrence clusters appeared linked to parvovirus B19, influenza, CMV and Epstein-Barr virus. Because counts were too low, seventeen rarely observed V segments, including chromosome 9 orphons, were left out of the earlier analysis of 500 to 750 of the donors. Compared with equally common non-associated chains, HLA-associated TCR beta chains in a later analysis were more clonally expanded and had lower generation probabilities. In a later analysis, most CMV-associated TCR beta chains were found to appear HLA-restricted, with HLA associations seemingly driven largely by CMV exposure. A cluster of highly shared sequence variants was judged likely to be a technical artifact of the sequencing pipeline. Most TCR sequences were seen in very few donors, while some public TCRs were found in many individuals. The study listed approximately 150 TCR beta chains as associated with cytomegalovirus. The classifier was reported to diagnose cytomegalovirus status with high specificity and sensitivity in both the original cohort and the validation cohort. Immune exposure information for the cohort was limited to CMV serostatus. A further reported finding was that TCR beta sequences accurately predicted the HLA-A and HLA-B alleles for most subjects in the first cohort. Correlated functional status among segregating V segments might reflect linkage disequilibrium, but an unknown experimental factor could not be ruled out. The 87-base-pair reads could not distinguish some IMGT-functional V segments, including TRBV6-2 and TRBV6-3, so those segments were excluded. Sequencing depth was assumed to be roughly uniform across donors in the presence/absence analyses, though that assumption may not hold. Compared with the roughly 600-donor mean, donors in an Asian-associated ancestry cluster had fewer N-insertions in productive TCRs, according to a later genetic analysis. It was suggested by the authors that the approach could potentially be generalized to other disease states and immunological phenotypes. Three of the identified cytomegalovirus-associated TCR beta chains were confirmed in vitro to be specific for cytomegalovirus antigens. A later genetic analysis associated a missense DCLRE1C variant with V-gene and J-gene trimming of TCR beta chains, and an independent cohort replicated the association. The cohort was sequenced for TCR beta chains only, and without alpha or paired-chain data the features that could be detected were limited. A later analysis associated around 16,000 TCR beta sequences with specific HLA alleles at a false discovery rate of 0.05. Because HLA typing was missing for some donors at each locus, association tests included only the typed subset.

The library was built by means of the immunoSEQ multiplex PCR assay. A mixture of 60 forward primers for TCR Vbeta segments and 13 reverse primers for TCR Jbeta segments was used in the multiplex PCR. Amplification of the CDR3 region of rearranged TCR beta genes was performed with a multiplex PCR assay on genomic DNA. The Illumina HiSeq System was used to sequence the amplified TCR beta libraries as 87-base-pair reads. In the paper's pipeline: In a later analysis, tens of millions of unique TCR beta chains were counted across the approximately 640 repertoires, and roughly 11 million of these chains were shared by at least two donors. Raw reads were error-corrected and collapsed into unique sequences by a nearest-neighbor algorithm in which closely related sequences were merged to remove PCR and sequencing errors. CDR3 sequences were aligned to IMGT reference sequences to assign V, D and J gene segments. For a sequence to be retained, a match of at least six nucleotides to both a V gene segment and a J gene segment was required. Rearrangements were classified as productive when the CDR3 lacked stop codons and remained in frame with V and J, and all other rearrangements were classified as non-productive. Following IMGT convention, CDR3 was defined as the stretch from the second conserved V-encoded cysteine to the conserved J-encoded phenylalanine. Sequences without an unambiguous match to a single V gene segment were excluded from the earlier analysis of 450 to 650 of the donors. In an earlier analysis of approximately 610 of the donors, V segments were called functional above 56.7% productive rearrangements and were called segregating when the between-donor standard deviation exceeded 5%. A statistical classification framework was developed to diagnose cytomegalovirus status using the catalog of TCR beta chain sequences. V and J gene assignment, in a later analysis, came from comparing TCR nucleotide sequences with IMGT/GENE-DB human TR gene sequences. Using the TCRdist pipeline, a later analysis assigned CDR3 sequences along with most-parsimonious VDJ recombination scenarios. In a later analysis, each TCR beta chain was defined by its CDR3 amino acid sequence together with its V-gene family, and reads without a unique V-gene family were excluded. As a way to deal with suspected cross-contamination and a sequencing artifact, a later analysis dropped roughly 620 nucleotide sequences that were highly shared and had low generation probability. For each public chain, a later analysis derived a clonal expansion index from normalized ranks of inferred template counts within each repertoire. In a later analysis, generation probabilities were computed using a VDJ recombination model fitted to out-of-frame rearrangements, and the results were checked against IGoR. In a later analysis, TCR-TCR, TCR-HLA and TCR-CMV co-occurrence was scored with hypergeometric tests, and a repertoire-size bias correction was applied to TCR pairs. In a later analysis, false discovery rates were estimated by permuting HLA or CMV assignments 20 times. In a later analysis, co-occurring TCRs were grouped with DBSCAN, and TCRdist sequence similarity was added when clustering was performed within HLA-allele-positive subsets. Repertoires with fewer than 30,000 or more than 120,000 public chains, plus five repertoires with anomalous nucleotide sharing, were excluded from co-occurrence clustering. Here the immuneACCESS table is served through TCRdb, limited to in-frame sequences with V and J called. Missing clones are a known gap in these copies; in checked studies unresolved V genes cover under half, and the rest lacks a known reason. Clone size and the V and J calls come from that table; the DNA yielded D and trimming. The sample has about 200,000 clones on record, around 70% of them singletons. The top ten hold about 2.8% of the sample.

This chain joins TRBV28 to TRBJ1-2; the D gene is perhaps TRBD1, on 6 matching bases. Sequences were obtained from PBMCs. This TCR was recovered from a man in his forties in good health and CMV-seropositive. The CDR3 region reads CASRKGDRNYGYTF. The DNA is as follows: TGTGCCAGCAGGAAGGGGGACCGCAACTATGGCTACACCTTC.